The 15 T cell receptor beta chains below come from one sample, sequenced in a study of siplizumab effects on memory and regulatory T cells. Clones were read by immunoSEQ multiplex PCR, and TCRdb kept only the in-frame ones, dropping some. The table has approximately 120,000 clones, 92% seen once; the top ten hold 0.65% to 0.9%. The sample taken for sequencing was Tregs sorted from blood. The receptor set was obtained from a human donor in good health.

The rearrangement uses TRBV5-1 and TRBJ2-1, with 9 bases fitting TRBD2. V shed 5 bases and J 9 bases; nucleotides not matched to a gene: 12. Germline V gene data show CDR1 as SGHRS and CDR2 as YFSETQ. This CDR3 is built from 15 residues. This CDR3 is CASRTSGPAIGEQFF. In DNA form, the CDR3 reads TGCGCCAGCAGGACTAGCGGCCCGGCCATCGGTGAGCAGTTCTTC.

The chain employs TRBV18 and TRBJ2-3; 7 bases line up with TRBD2. The CDR3 totals 15 residues. V lost 5 bases to trimming and J lost 1 base; unmatched junction nucleotides: 6. Germline V CDR1 and CDR2: KGHSH, LQKENI. The CDR3 reads CASSKIAGGTDTQYF. CDR3 sequence (DNA): TGTGCCAGCTCAAAAATAGCGGGCGGCACAGATACGCAGTATTTT.

V usage is TRBV19 and J usage is TRBJ1-1, with 7 bases lining up with TRBD1. V lost 5 bases to trimming and J lost 5 bases; unmatched junction nucleotides: 8. The CDR3 covers 14 residues. Germline lookup yields CDR1 LNHDA and CDR2 SQIVND (reference sequence). CDR3 in amino acids: CASSPRQGGTEAFF. The CDR3 DNA sequence: TGTGCCAGTAGTCCGAGACAGGGAGGGACTGAAGCTTTCTTT.

The rearrangement joins TRBV4-1 to TRBJ2-1; D might be TRBD1 (6 bases). The CDR3 has 16 residues. The germline CDR1 and CDR2 sequences are MGHRA and YSYEKL. Trimming took off 1 base at V and 4 bases at J, with 14 bases between the two ends. The CDR3 loop reads CASSQGIDRLYNEQFF. CDR3 in DNA: TGCGCCAGCAGCCAAGGAATAGACAGGCTATACAATGAGCAGTTCTTC.

This clone was observed once. The chain carries TRBV9 and TRBJ1-3, with TRBD1 identical over 8 bases. CDR1 is SGDLS, CDR2 YYNGEE, per germline. CDR3 size: 14 residues. The trim removed 0 bases at V and 5 bases at J, leaving 1 base unmatched. CDR3 region: CASSVGTGRNTIYF. The DNA of the CDR3 is TGTGCCAGCAGCGTAGGGACAGGGAGAAACACCATATATTTT. Full variable domain (remainder filled in from reference TRBV9 and TRBJ1-3): DSGVTQTPKHLITATGQRVTLRCSPRSGDLSVYWYQQSLDQGLQFLIQYYNGEERAKGNILERFSAQQFPDLHSELNLSSLELGDSALYFCASSVGTGRNTIYFGEGSWLTVV.

V usage is TRBV5-6 and J usage is TRBJ2-4; 7 nucleotides line up with TRBD2. Germline CDR1 and CDR2: SGHDT and YYEEEE. The V and J ends lost 4 bases and 7 bases, in that order; junction bases with no gene match: 17. CDR3 length: 17 residues. The CDR3 sequence is CASSPRMRGFVYNIQYF. In nucleotides, the CDR3 is TGTGCCAGCAGCCCCCGGATGCGGGGGTTTGTTTACAACATTCAGTACTTC.

The CDR3 is CASRTPGVFF. CDR3 coding DNA: TGTGCCAGCAGGACCCCTGGGGTGTTTTTT. The rearrangement links TRBV2 to TRBJ1-4; D remains ambiguous. The germline V gene encodes CDR1 SNHLY and CDR2 FYNNEI. Trimming took 6 bases from V and 15 from J, leaving 11 bases between them. This CDR3 contains 10 residues. The variable domain in full, completed from reference TRBV2 and TRBJ1-4, reads EPEVTQTPSHQVTQMGQEVILRCVPISNHLYFYWYRQILGQKVEFLVSFYNNEISEKSEIFDDQFSVERPDGSNFTLKIRSTKLEDSAMYFCASRTPGVFFGSGTQLSVL.

This chain connects TRBV29-1 to TRBJ1-1; D remains ambiguous. CDR1 is SQVTM, CDR2 ANQGSEA, per germline. The CDR3 length is 12 residues. The ends were cut back, 3 bases at V and 1 base at J, with 6 bases in the middle. The DNA for the CDR3 is TGCAGCGTTGAGTCAGCGAACACTGAAGCTTTCTTT. It specifies CSVESANTEAFF.

The genes are TRBV7-9 and TRBJ2-5; the D gene is possibly TRBD1 (5 bases). V was pared by 1 base and J by 10 bases, with 13 bases between. Germline V gene sequence: CDR1 SEHNR, CDR2 FQNEAQ (reference sequence). The CDR3 sequence is 13 residues long. The DNA of the CDR3 is TGTGCCAGCAGCTTAGTCGACTCCCAGGGCCAGTACTTC. This translates into CASSLVDSQGQYF.

This clone came up once. The chain employs TRBV18 and TRBJ2-2; 7 bases are shared with TRBD1. The ends lost 5 bases at V and 4 bases at J; junction bases unmatched: 7. Looked up from germline, CDR1 is KGHSH and CDR2 is LQKENI. The CDR3 is made up of 15 amino acids. The CDR3 here is CASSAQTGITGELFF. Written as DNA, the CDR3 is TGTGCCAGCTCAGCGCAGACAGGGATCACCGGGGAGCTGTTTTTT.

This sequence joins TRBV6-5 and TRBJ2-1; D unresolved. Germline V gene sequence: CDR1 MNHEY, CDR2 SVGAGI. The V end lost 0 bases, the J end lost 0 bases, and 9 bases lay between the germline ends. The CDR3 has 16 residues. CDR3 sequence (DNA): TGTGCCAGCAGTTACTCGATTGGTTTCTCCTACAATGAGCAGTTCTTC. Its translation: CASSYSIGFSYNEQFF.

This clone was seen a few times. The chain joins TRBV20-1 to TRBJ1-4, with D unclear. In germline, CDR1 is DFQATT, CDR2 SNEGSKA (reference sequence). CDR3 size: 11 residues. Trimming removed 2 bases at V and 5 bases at J, with 3 bases between. CDR3 sequence: CSARSNEKLFF. The CDR3 region has the DNA TGCAGTGCTAGATCGAATGAAAAACTGTTTTTT.

The V call is TRBV5-4, the J call TRBJ1-2; TRBD1 is a possible D gene (5 bases). The length of the CDR3 is 12 residues. The germline gives CDR1 SGHNT, CDR2 YYREEE (reference sequence). V lost 1 base and J lost 6, with 7 bases in between. In DNA, the CDR3 is TGTGCCAGCAGCTTGCTGACAGATGGCTACACCTTC. Amino acid sequence: CASSLLTDGYTF.

The rearrangement links TRBV6-1 to TRBJ2-5, with no clear D. There are 16 residues in the CDR3. V was cut by 0 bases and J by 2 bases, with 13 bases left in between. Per germline, CDR1 MNHNS and CDR2 SASEGT. CDR3 amino acids: CASSEARQVEQETQYF. In DNA form, the CDR3 reads TGTGCCAGCAGTGAAGCGCGTCAAGTGGAACAAGAGACCCAGTACTTC.

As DNA, the CDR3 is TGCGCCAGCAGTGAGTCGGAAATAAGGGGGAGTGGGACCCAGTACTTC. It specifies CASSESEIRGSGTQYF. The chain has TRBV10-1 and TRBJ2-5; tentatively, D is TRBD1 (6 bases). From germline, CDR1 is WNHNN and CDR2 SYGVQD (reference sequence). This CDR3 is 16 amino acids long. V was shortened by 0 bases and J by 7 bases, with 18 bases between the two germline ends.